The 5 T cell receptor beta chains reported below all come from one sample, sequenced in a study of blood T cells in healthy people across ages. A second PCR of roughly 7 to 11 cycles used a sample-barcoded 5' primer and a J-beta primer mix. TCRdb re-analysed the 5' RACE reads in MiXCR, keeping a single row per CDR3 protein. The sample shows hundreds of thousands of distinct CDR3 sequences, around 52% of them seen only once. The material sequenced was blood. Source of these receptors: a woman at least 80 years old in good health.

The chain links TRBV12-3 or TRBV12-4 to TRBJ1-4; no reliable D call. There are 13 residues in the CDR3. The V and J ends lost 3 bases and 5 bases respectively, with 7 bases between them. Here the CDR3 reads CASSLPPNEKLFF. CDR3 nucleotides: TGTGCCAGCAGTTTGCCCCCGAATGAAAAACTGTTTTTT.

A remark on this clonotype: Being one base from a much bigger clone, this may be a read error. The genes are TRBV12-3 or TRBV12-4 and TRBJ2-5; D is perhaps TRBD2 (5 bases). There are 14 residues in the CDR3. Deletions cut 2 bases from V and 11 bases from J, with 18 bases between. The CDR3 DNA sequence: TGTGCCAGCAGTTTATACGACCAGGCGGGTGAGCAGTACTTC. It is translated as CASSLYDQAGEQYF.

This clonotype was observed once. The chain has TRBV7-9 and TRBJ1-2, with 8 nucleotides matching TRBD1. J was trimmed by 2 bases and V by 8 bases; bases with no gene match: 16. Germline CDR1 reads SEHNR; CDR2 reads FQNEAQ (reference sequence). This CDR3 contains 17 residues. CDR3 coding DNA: TGTGCCAGCTTGAGATCAAGCGGGACAGGTGTAAACTATGGCTACACCTTC. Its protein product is CASLRSSGTGVNYGYTF.

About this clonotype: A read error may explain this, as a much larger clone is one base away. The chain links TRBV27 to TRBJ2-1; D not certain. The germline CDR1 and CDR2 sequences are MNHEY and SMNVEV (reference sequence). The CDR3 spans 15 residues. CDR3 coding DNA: TGTGTCAGCAGTTTACGAGGTACCTCCTACAATGAGCAGTTCTTC. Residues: CVSSLRGTSYNEQFF.

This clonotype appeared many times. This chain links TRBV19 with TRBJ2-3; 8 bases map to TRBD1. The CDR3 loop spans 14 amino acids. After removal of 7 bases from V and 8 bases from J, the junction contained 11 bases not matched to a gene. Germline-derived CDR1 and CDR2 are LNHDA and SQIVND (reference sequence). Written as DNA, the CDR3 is TGTGCCAGTAAAGAGACAGGGGTTGTCGGTACGCAGTATTTT. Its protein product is CASKETGVVGTQYF.